Below are 30 T cell receptor beta chains sequenced from a single sample in a study of technical replicates of blood from a few donors. Some clones are missing from TCRdb's copy, which holds only in-frame ones; the method was immunoSEQ multiplex PCR. The sample comprises roughly 68,000 clones, approximately 93% of which are singletons, and 4.5% to 5% rests with the top ten. What was sequenced was PBMCs. These receptors were taken from a human donor in good health. Some clones in this sample may be carry-over from other donors' samples.

The rearrangement joins TRBV10-3 to TRBJ2-1; 9 bases are shared with TRBD1. The V and J ends lost 4 bases and 4 bases, in that order; junction bases with no gene match: 5. Germline V CDR1 and CDR2: ENHRY, SYGVKD. The CDR3 sequence is 15 residues long. For the CDR3, the DNA is TGTGCCATCAGTGCCGCGGGACAGGGATACAATGAGCAGTTCTTC. Its protein is CAISAAGQGYNEQFF.

V is TRBV6-5 and J is TRBJ1-2; D not resolved. The V end lost 6 bases, the J end lost 6 bases, and 20 bases lay between the germline ends. The length of the CDR3 is 15 residues. Germline values: CDR1 MNHEY, CDR2 SVGAGI. CDR3: CASSFLTGRSDGYTF. DNA for the CDR3: TGTGCCAGCAGCTTCCTTACGGGGAGGTCGGATGGCTACACCTTC.

The chain carries TRBV5-1 and TRBJ2-3, with TRBD2 identical over 9 bases. J gave up 0 bases and V 0 bases, and 2 bases lay outside the gene matches. The CDR3 has 16 residues. The V gene's germline CDR1 is SGHRS and CDR2 YFSETQ. CDR3 protein: CASSLGLADSTDTQYF. The DNA of the CDR3 is TGCGCCAGCAGCTTGGGACTAGCGGATAGCACAGATACGCAGTATTTT.

This chain links TRBV7-8 with TRBJ1-5; D uncertain. V shed 2 bases and J shed 5 bases, with 10 bases lying between them. Germline loops: CDR1 SGHVS, CDR2 FQNEAQ. This CDR3 contains 14 residues. In nucleotides, the CDR3 is TGTGCCAGCAGCTTAAGTCCCGGGGATCAGCCCCAGCATTTT. This translates into CASSLSPGDQPQHF.

This chain links TRBV7-9 with TRBJ1-1; TRBD1 agrees at 7 bases. The CDR3 extends over 16 amino acids. From germline, CDR1 is SEHNR and CDR2 FQNEAQ (reference sequence). The ends lost 3 bases at V and 7 bases at J; junction bases unmatched: 14. CDR3 nucleotide sequence: TGTGCCAGCAGCTTGTCGATATCGACAGGGAAGGTTGAAGCTTTCTTT. Its translation is CASSLSISTGKVEAFF. The variable domain in full, completed from reference TRBV7-9 and TRBJ1-1, reads DTGVSQNPRHKITKRGQNVTFRCDPISEHNRLYWYRQTLGQGPEFLTYFQNEAQLEKSRLLSDRFSAERPKGSFSTLEIQRTEQGDSAMYLCASSLSISTGKVEAFFGQGTRLTVV.

The chain uses TRBV7-7 and TRBJ2-2, with 8 nucleotides matching TRBD2. J gave up 0 bases and V 5 bases, and 5 bases lay outside the gene matches. The CDR3 is made up of 16 amino acids. Germline lookup yields CDR1 SSHAT and CDR2 FNYEAQ (reference sequence). The CDR3 loop is CASSTRLAPNTGELFF. The CDR3, as DNA: TGTGCCAGCAGCACCAGACTAGCGCCGAACACCGGGGAGCTGTTTTTT.

This sequence joins TRBV30 and TRBJ2-2; 7 nucleotides align to TRBD1. The CDR3 has 15 residues. Trimming removed 1 base from V and 5 bases from J; junction bases left unmatched: 7. Per the germline V gene, CDR1 is GTSNPN and CDR2 is SVGIG (reference sequence). The CDR3 nucleotides are TGTGCCTGGAGTGGACAGGGTCTCGATACCGGGGAGCTGTTTTTT. Translation gives CAWSGQGLDTGELFF.

CDR3 sequence (DNA): TGTGCCAGCAGCATGCAGCAGGGGGCTTCCTACGAGCAGTACTTC. Its translation: CASSMQQGASYEQYF. This chain links TRBV21-1 with TRBJ2-7; TRBD1 is taken as the D call from the table, unchecked against the DNA. TRBV21-1 is shown as a pseudogene. The length of the CDR3 is 15 residues.

This rearrangement joins TRBV19 to TRBJ2-7; D is perhaps TRBD1 (6 bases). CDR1 LNHDA and CDR2 SQIVND come from the germline V gene (reference sequence). V was cut by 6 bases and J by 1 base, with 13 bases left in between. The CDR3 runs to 14 residues. CDR3 sequence: CASRQGHGSYEQYF. CDR3 DNA: TGTGCCAGTAGGCAGGGACACGGATCCTACGAGCAGTACTTC.

The J gene is TRBJ1-3, the V gene TRBV7-2; 7 bases align to TRBD1. Germline CDR1 and CDR2: SGHTA and FQGNSA. The CDR3 is 16 amino acids. J lost 4 bases, V lost 3 bases, and 9 bases had no gene match. The CDR3 reads CASSLSGGISGNTIYF. The CDR3 DNA reads TGTGCCAGCAGCTTGTCAGGGGGTATTTCCGGAAACACCATATATTTT.

The V call is TRBV5-1, the J call TRBJ2-1, with 10 bases fitting TRBD2. The CDR3 has 16 amino acids. Germline V CDR1 and CDR2: SGHRS, YFSETQ. The trim removed 1 base at V and 3 bases at J, leaving 4 bases unmatched. The CDR3 spells CASSLLSGGFYNEQFF. The DNA of the CDR3 is TGCGCCAGCAGCTTGCTTAGCGGGGGGTTCTACAATGAGCAGTTCTTC.

Concerning this clone itself: The same CDR3 can be traced to other DNA sequences in this sample. This chain links TRBV6-6 with TRBJ1-1; D is unclear. The germline V and J ends were trimmed by 3 bases and 0 bases, with 8 bases remaining between them. Germline values: CDR1 MNHNY, CDR2 SVGAGI (reference sequence). The CDR3 is 14 amino acids. The CDR3: CASSYPEMNTEAFF. The CDR3 DNA is TGTGCCAGCAGTTATCCCGAGATGAACACTGAAGCTTTCTTT.

This chain joins TRBV9 and TRBJ2-1, with D possibly TRBD2 on 6 matching bases. The CDR3 has 13 amino acids. The germline V and J ends were trimmed by 7 bases and 3 bases, with 11 bases remaining between them. From germline, CDR1 is SGDLS and CDR2 YYNGEE. CDR3 amino acids: CASGGLSYNEQFF. CDR3 bases: TGTGCCAGCGGGGGACTCAGCTACAATGAGCAGTTCTTC.

This chain links TRBV5-1 with TRBJ2-7; 10 bases are a match to TRBD1. The CDR3 has 15 amino acids. Trimming removed 0 bases from V and 2 bases from J; junction bases left unmatched: 2. The V gene's germline CDR1 is SGHRS and CDR2 YFSETQ. In DNA, the CDR3 is TGCGCCAGCAGCTTGGACGGACAGGGGGCCTACGAGCAGTACTTC. This translates into CASSLDGQGAYEQYF.

This chain joins TRBV5-4 and TRBJ2-7; D is undetermined. Germline lookup yields CDR1 SGHNT and CDR2 YYREEE (reference sequence). V shed 0 bases and J shed 3 bases, with 7 bases lying between them. The CDR3 runs to 13 residues. Here the CDR3 DNA reads TGTGCCAGCAGCTTGGACATCGACTACGAGCAGTACTTC. Its protein product is CASSLDIDYEQYF.

CDR3 protein: CATSRDSLGGTYEQYF. Written as DNA, the CDR3 is TGTGCCACCAGCAGAGATTCCCTCGGAGGTACCTACGAGCAGTACTTC. V gene TRBV15 combines with J gene TRBJ2-7, with D possibly TRBD2 on 5 matching bases. The CDR3 totals 16 residues. V was shortened by 0 bases and J by 2 bases, with 14 bases between the two germline ends. Germline V CDR1 and CDR2: LNHNV, YYDKDF (reference sequence).

Notes on this clone: A read error may produce the germline difference seen at one junction end. The chain has TRBV11-3 and TRBJ2-7; D gene ambiguous. CDR1 is SGHNT and CDR2 is YENEEA in the germline V gene. This CDR3 has 14 residues. Here the CDR3 reads CASSLDPSSSEQYF. The CDR3 nucleotides are TGTGCCAGCAGCTTAGATCCTAGTTCCTCCGAGCAGTACTTC.

The V call is TRBV11-2, the J call TRBJ1-6, with D hard to call. The CDR3 loop spans 14 amino acids. V was pared by 1 base and J by 6 bases, with 7 bases between. Looked up from germline, CDR1 is SGHAT and CDR2 is FQNNGV. CDR3 region: CASSLAISNSPLHF. CDR3 coding DNA: TGTGCCAGCAGCTTAGCGATTAGTAATTCACCCCTCCACTTT.

The chain is built from TRBV30 and TRBJ2-7; TRBD1 aligns across 7 bases. V lost 3 bases, J lost 6 bases, and 5 bases stayed unmatched. The CDR3 length is 12 residues. CDR1 and CDR2 from the germline V gene are GTSNPN and SVGIG (reference sequence). Here the CDR3 reads CAWRRQGCEQYF. CDR3 DNA sequence: TGTGCCTGGAGAAGACAGGGTTGCGAGCAGTACTTC.

The chain couples TRBV7-2 to TRBJ1-2; D gene unclear. Germline CDR1 and CDR2: SGHTA and FQGNSA. CDR3 length: 18 amino acids. V was clipped by 2 bases and J by 0 bases, with 19 bases between them. The CDR3 is CASSLSPRPPAANYGYTF. Here the CDR3 DNA reads TGTGCCAGCAGCTTATCCCCGAGACCCCCGGCGGCTAACTATGGCTACACCTTC.

The chain recombines TRBV9 with TRBJ1-4, with D maybe TRBD1 (6 bases). CDR1 and CDR2 from the germline V gene are SGDLS and YYNGEE. V was pared by 4 bases and J by 8 bases, with 24 bases between. This CDR3 region has 17 residues. This CDR3 reads CASSPTGTLNNGEKLFF. CDR3 nucleotides: TGTGCCAGCAGCCCAACAGGGACACTTAATAACGGCGAAAAACTGTTTTTT. The whole variable domain, filled in from reference TRBV9 and TRBJ1-4, reads DSGVTQTPKHLITATGQRVTLRCSPRSGDLSVYWYQQSLDQGLQFLIQYYNGEERAKGNILERFSAQQFPDLHSELNLSSLELGDSALYFCASSPTGTLNNGEKLFFGSGTQLSVL.

The CDR3 DNA follows: TGTGCCAGCAGCTTGGCTGGGGGGATCGCCGGGGAGCTGTTTTTT. It translates to CASSLAGGIAGELFF. The chain carries TRBV5-4 and TRBJ2-2, with D tentatively TRBD2 (6 bases). The V and J ends lost 0 bases and 6 bases respectively, with 12 bases between them. Germline V gives CDR1 SGHNT, CDR2 YYREEE (reference sequence). This CDR3 has 15 residues.

DNA for the CDR3: TGCGCCAGCAGCCAGGGTCAAGGGAGGGCCGACTTCAATGAGCAGTTCTTC. This codes for CASSQGQGRADFNEQFF. This chain joins TRBV5-1 and TRBJ2-1, with 7 positions matching TRBD2. The CDR3 covers 17 residues. The germline gives CDR1 SGHRS, CDR2 YFSETQ. The junction had 16 bases not matched to a gene; V was cut back by 4 bases and J by 6 bases.

The CDR3 DNA is TGTGCCAGCAGCACCCACAGGGGGCTGGGGGAGACCCAGTACTTC. It encodes CASSTHRGLGETQYF. The chain couples TRBV7-2 to TRBJ2-5; 9 bases fit TRBD1. Germline V gene lookup returns CDR1 SGHTA and CDR2 FQGNSA. J lost 5 bases, V lost 5 bases, and 9 bases had no gene match. The CDR3 runs 15 residues.

The CDR3 coding sequence is TGCGCCAGCAGCGTATGGGGACAGGGGGCGTCTAATGAAAAACTGTTTTTT. Its protein is CASSVWGQGASNEKLFF. The gene calls are TRBV5-1 and TRBJ1-4, with TRBD1 identical over 12 bases. V lost 4 bases and J lost 3; bases outside the gene matches: 7. Per germline, CDR1 SGHRS and CDR2 YFSETQ. This CDR3 comprises 17 residues.

The chain recombines TRBV6-5 with TRBJ1-2; possibly TRBD1 for D (6 bases). Looked up from germline, CDR1 is MNHEY and CDR2 is SVGAGI. This CDR3 region has 13 residues. V was cut by 9 bases and J by 7 bases, with 18 bases left in between. The CDR3 spells CASRQVYSRGYTF. The CDR3, as DNA: TGTGCCAGTCGACAGGTCTACTCCCGTGGCTACACCTTC.

The chain has TRBV7-2 and TRBJ2-5; 7 bases are a match to TRBD2. Germline V lookup: CDR1 SGHTA, CDR2 FQGNSA. CDR3 length equals 15 residues. After removal of 0 bases from V and 5 bases from J, the junction contained 6 bases not matched to a gene. The CDR3 is CASSLAGLVLETQYF. CDR3 bases: TGTGCCAGCAGCTTAGCTGGACTAGTTTTGGAGACCCAGTACTTC.

The genes are TRBV19 and TRBJ2-3; maybe TRBD1 (6 bases). V was shortened by 4 bases and J by 2 bases, with 13 bases between the two germline ends. Germline V CDR1 and CDR2: LNHDA, SQIVND (reference sequence). This CDR3 spans 15 amino acids. Here the CDR3 DNA reads TGTGCCAGTAGTACCGGACAGATTTTCACAGATACGCAGTATTTT. Encoded protein: CASSTGQIFTDTQYF.

The CDR3 DNA follows: TGTGCCTGGAGTCCACGGGGGAGCCAGTCCAACTATGGCTACACCTTC. This gives the protein CAWSPRGSQSNYGYTF. The chain recombines TRBV30 with TRBJ1-2, with a weak D call TRBD1 (5 bases). The CDR3 is 16 residues long. Germline V lookup: CDR1 GTSNPN, CDR2 SVGIG (reference sequence). V lost 2 bases and J 2 bases, leaving 18 bases between the germline ends.

The CDR3 loop reads CASSIGGSNEQFF. DNA for the CDR3: TGTGCCAGCAGTATTGGCGGGAGTAATGAGCAGTTCTTC. This chain joins TRBV7-3 and TRBJ2-1, with 7 bases fitting TRBD2. The CDR3 contains 13 residues. The V segment lost 6 bases and the J segment 7 bases; nucleotides outside the gene matches: 6. Germline V CDR1 and CDR2: SGHTA, FQGTGA.